In this sample, the clone carrying this T cell receptor (beta chain) turned up many times. No patient had received any treatment before thyroid surgery. MiXCR was used by TCRdb to re-call the PCR reads. This sample carries more than 20,000 clones, more than 15% of them seen once, and the ten largest clones take approximately 2.9%. This sample was included in a study of metastatic and nonmetastatic thyroid tumors. For the study at large: The authors compared repertoires across blood and tumor or nodule tissue from malignant and benign thyroid patients.

Sequenced: adjacent normal tissue. This clonotype was obtained from a male donor with papillary thyroid cancer or a benign thyroid nodule (not recorded which). Some clones in this sample may be carry-over from other donors' samples.

CDR3 in amino acids: CATSGLDRWEGTDTQYF. The DNA of the CDR3 is TGTGCCACCAGTGGCCTAGATAGGTGGGAAGGCACAGATACGCAGTATTTT. The chain links TRBV24-1 to TRBJ2-3; unclear D gene. The germline V gene encodes CDR1 KGHDR and CDR2 SFDVKD. The CDR3 is made up of 17 amino acids. V was cut by 5 bases and J by 1 base, with 18 bases left in between.